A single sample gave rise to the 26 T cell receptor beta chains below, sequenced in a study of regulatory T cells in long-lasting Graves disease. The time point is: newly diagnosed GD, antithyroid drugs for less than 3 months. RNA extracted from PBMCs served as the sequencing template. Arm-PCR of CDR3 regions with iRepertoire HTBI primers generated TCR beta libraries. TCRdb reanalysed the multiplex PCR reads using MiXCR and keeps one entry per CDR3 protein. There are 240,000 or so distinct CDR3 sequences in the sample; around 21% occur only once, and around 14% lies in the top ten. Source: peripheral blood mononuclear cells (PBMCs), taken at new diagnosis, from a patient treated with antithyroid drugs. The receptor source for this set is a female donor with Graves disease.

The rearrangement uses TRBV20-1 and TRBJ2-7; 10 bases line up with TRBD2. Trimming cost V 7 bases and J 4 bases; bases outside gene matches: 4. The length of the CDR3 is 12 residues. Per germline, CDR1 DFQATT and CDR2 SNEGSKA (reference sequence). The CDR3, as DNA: TGCAGTGGGACTAGCGGTCGGTACGAGCAGTACTTC. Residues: CSGTSGRYEQYF.

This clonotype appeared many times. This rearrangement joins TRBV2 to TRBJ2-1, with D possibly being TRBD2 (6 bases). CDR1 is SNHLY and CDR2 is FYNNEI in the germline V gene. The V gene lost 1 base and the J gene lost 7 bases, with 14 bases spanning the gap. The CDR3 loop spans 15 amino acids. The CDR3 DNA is TGTGCCAGCAGTGAAGAGGGTAGCGGACCTAATGAGCAGTTCTTC. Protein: CASSEEGSGPNEQFF. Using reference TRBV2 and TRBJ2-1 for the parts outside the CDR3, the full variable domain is EPEVTQTPSHQVTQMGQEVILRCVPISNHLYFYWYRQILGQKVEFLVSFYNNEISEKSEIFDDQFSVERPDGSNFTLKIRSTKLEDSAMYFCASSEEGSGPNEQFFGPGTRLTVL.

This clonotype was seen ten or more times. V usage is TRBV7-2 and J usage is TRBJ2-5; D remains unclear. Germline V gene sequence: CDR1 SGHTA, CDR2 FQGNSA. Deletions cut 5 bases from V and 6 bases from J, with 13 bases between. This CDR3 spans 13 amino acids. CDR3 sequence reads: CASSHFNSQTQYF. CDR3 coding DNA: TGTGCCAGCAGCCACTTCAATTCTCAGACCCAGTACTTC.

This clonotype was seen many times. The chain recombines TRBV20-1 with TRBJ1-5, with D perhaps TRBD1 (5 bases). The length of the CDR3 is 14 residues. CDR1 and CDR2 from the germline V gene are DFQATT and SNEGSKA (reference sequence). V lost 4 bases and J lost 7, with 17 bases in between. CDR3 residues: CSAITGGGIQPQHF. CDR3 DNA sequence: TGCAGTGCTATAACTGGGGGAGGCATACAGCCCCAGCATTTT.

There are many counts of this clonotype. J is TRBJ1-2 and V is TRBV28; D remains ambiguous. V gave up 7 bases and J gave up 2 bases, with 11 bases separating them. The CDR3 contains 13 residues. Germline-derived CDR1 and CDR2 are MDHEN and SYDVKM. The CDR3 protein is CASTPRVNYGYTF. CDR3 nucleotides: TGTGCCAGCACCCCTCGGGTCAACTATGGCTACACCTTC.

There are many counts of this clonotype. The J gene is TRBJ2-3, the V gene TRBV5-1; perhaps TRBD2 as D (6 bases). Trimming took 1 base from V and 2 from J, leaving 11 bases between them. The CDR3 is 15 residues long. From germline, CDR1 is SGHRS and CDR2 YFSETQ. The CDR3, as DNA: TGCGCCAGCAGCTTGCAAGCGGGCTCCACAGATACGCAGTATTTT. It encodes CASSLQAGSTDTQYF.

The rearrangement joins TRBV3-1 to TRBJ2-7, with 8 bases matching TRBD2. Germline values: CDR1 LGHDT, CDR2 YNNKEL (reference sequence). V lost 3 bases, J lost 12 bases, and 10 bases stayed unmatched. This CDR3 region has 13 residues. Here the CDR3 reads CASSHDPGTSPYF. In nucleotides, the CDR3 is TGTGCCAGCAGCCATGATCCAGGGACTAGTCCGTACTTC.

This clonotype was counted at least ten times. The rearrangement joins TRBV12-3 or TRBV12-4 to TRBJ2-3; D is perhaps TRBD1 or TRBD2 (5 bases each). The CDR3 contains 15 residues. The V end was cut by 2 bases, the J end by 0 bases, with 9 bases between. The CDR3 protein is CASSLKGRSTDTQYF. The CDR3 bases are TGTGCCAGCAGTTTAAAGGGACGAAGCACAGATACGCAGTATTTT.

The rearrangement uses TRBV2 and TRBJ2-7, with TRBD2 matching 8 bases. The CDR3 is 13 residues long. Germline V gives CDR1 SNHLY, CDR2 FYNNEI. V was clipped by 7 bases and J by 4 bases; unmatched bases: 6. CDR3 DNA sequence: TGTGCCAGCACGGGGGGGACGGATTACGAGCAGTACTTC. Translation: CASTGGTDYEQYF. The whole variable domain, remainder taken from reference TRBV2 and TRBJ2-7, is EPEVTQTPSHQVTQMGQEVILRCVPISNHLYFYWYRQILGQKVEFLVSFYNNEISEKSEIFDDQFSVERPDGSNFTLKIRSTKLEDSAMYFCASTGGTDYEQYFGPGTRLTVT.

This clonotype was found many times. The CDR3 DNA follows: TGTGCCAGCAGTACCGGGACAGGGGGCTTCAATGAGCAGTTCTTC. Translated: CASSTGTGGFNEQFF. V usage is TRBV6-1 and J usage is TRBJ2-1; 12 bases align to TRBD1. CDR3 length: 15 amino acids. V lost 5 bases to trimming and J lost 6 bases; unmatched junction nucleotides: 5. Germline assignment: CDR1 MNHNS and CDR2 SASEGT.

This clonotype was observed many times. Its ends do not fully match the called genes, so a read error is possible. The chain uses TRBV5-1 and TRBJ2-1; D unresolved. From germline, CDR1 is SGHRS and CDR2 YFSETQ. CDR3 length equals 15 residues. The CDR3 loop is CASSFVSSSYNEQFF. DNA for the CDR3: TGTGCCAGCAGCTTTGTCTCCTCCTCCTACAATGAGCAGTTCTTC.

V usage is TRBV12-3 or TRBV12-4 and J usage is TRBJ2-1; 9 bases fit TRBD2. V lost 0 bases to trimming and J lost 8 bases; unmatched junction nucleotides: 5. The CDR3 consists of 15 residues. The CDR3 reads CASSLARGGQYEQFF. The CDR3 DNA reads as TGTGCCAGCAGTTTAGCGCGGGGGGGCCAGTATGAGCAGTTCTTC.

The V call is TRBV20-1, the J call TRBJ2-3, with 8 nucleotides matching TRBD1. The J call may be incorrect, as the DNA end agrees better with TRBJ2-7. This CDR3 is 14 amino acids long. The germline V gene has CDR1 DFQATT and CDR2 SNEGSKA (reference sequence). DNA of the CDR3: TGCAGTGCTAGACGGAACAGGGGGACCTACGAGCAGTACTTC. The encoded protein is CSARRNRGTYEQYF.

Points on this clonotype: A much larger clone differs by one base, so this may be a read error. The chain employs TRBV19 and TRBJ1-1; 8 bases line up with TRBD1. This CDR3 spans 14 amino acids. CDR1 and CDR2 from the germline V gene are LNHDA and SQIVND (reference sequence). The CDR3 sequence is CANSRQGRGTEAFF. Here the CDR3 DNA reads TGTGCCAATAGTAGACAGGGGCGGGGCACTGAAGCTTTCTTT.

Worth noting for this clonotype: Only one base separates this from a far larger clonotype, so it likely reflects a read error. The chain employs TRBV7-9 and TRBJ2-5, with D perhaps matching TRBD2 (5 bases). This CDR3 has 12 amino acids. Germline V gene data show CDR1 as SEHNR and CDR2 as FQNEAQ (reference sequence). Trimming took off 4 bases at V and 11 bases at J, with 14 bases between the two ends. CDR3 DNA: TGTGCCAGCAGCTCCTCCCTTGGGGAGCAGTACTTC. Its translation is CASSSSLGEQYF.

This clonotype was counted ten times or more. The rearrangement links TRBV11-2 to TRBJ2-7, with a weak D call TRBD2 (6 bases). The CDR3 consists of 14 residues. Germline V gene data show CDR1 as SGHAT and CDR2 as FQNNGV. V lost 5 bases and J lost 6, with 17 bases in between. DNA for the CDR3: TGTGCCAGCAGCGCGGGGCCCCTACGAGGCGAGCAGTACTTC. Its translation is CASSAGPLRGEQYF.

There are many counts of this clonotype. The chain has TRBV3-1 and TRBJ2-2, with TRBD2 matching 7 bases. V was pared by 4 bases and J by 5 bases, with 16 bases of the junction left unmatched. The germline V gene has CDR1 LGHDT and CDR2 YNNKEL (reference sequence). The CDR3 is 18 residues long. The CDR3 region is CASSPAGTLNGRTGELFF. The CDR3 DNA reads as TGTGCCAGCAGCCCAGCGGGGACGTTGAACGGGCGAACCGGGGAGCTGTTTTTT.

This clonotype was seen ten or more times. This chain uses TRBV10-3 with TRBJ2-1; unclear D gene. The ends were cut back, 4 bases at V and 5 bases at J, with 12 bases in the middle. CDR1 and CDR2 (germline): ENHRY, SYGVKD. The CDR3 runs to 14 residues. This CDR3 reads CAISVSKGNNEQFF. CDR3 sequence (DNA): TGTGCCATCAGTGTGTCGAAAGGCAACAATGAGCAGTTCTTC.

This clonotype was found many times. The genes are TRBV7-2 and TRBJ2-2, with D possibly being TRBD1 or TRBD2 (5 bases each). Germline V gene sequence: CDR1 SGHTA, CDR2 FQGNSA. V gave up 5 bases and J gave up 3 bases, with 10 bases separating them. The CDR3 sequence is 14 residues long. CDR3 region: CASSLGTDTGELFF. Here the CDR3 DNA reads TGTGCCAGCAGCCTCGGGACGGACACCGGGGAGCTGTTTTTT.

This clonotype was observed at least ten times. CDR3 sequence reads: CASSLITGYGNEQFF. The CDR3 nucleotides read TGCGCCAGCAGCTTGATTACGGGATACGGCAATGAGCAGTTCTTC. The rearrangement uses TRBV5-1 and TRBJ2-1; D possibly corresponds to TRBD2 (5 bases). With 1 base removed from V and 6 bases from J, the gap between germline ends came to 14 bases. CDR1 SGHRS and CDR2 YFSETQ come from the germline V gene. The CDR3 extends over 15 amino acids.

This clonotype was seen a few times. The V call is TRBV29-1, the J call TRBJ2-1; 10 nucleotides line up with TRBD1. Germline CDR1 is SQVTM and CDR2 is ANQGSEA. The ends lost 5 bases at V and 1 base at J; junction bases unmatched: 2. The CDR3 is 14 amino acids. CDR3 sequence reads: CSVRQGASYNEQFF. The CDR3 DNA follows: TGCAGCGTTAGACAGGGGGCTTCCTACAATGAGCAGTTCTTC.

CDR3 nucleotides: TGTGCCAGCAGTTTAGCGGGGGCGGCCGGGGAGCTGTTTTTT. Protein sequence: CASSLAGAAGELFF. The chain combines TRBV12-3 or TRBV12-4 with TRBJ2-2; maybe TRBD1 (6 bases). V was pared by 0 bases and J by 6 bases, with 8 bases between. The CDR3 sequence is 14 residues long.

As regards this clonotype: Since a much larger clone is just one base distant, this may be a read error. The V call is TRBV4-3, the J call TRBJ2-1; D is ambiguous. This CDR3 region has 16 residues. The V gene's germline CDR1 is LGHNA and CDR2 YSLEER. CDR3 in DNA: TGCGCCAGAAGCCCCACCGCCGCCGGGCCCTACAATGAGCAGTTCTTC. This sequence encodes CARSPTAAGPYNEQFF.

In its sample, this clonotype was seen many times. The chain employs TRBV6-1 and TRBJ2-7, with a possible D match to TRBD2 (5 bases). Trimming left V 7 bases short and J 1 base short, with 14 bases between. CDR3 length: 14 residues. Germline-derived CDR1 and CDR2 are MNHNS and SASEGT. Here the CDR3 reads CASKMAAGSYEQYF. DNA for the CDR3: TGTGCCAGCAAGATGGCGGCGGGTTCCTACGAGCAGTACTTC.

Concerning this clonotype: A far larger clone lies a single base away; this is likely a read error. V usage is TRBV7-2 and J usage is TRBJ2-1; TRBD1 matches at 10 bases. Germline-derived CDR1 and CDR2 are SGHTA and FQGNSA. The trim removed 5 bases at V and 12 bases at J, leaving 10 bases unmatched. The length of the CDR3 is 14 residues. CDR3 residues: CASSPRQGAGVQFF. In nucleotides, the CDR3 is TGTGCCAGCAGCCCCAGACAGGGGGCAGGTGTGCAGTTCTTC.

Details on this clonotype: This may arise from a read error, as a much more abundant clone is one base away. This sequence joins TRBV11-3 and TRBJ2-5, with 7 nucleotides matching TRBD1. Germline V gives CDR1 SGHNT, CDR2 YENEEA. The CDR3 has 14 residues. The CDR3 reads CPSSPTTGQETQYF. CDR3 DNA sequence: TGTCCCAGCAGCCCCACGACAGGGCAAGAGACCCAGTACTTC.